This TCR beta chain was profiled in a study of shared clonotypes between healthy human individuals. The overall study: Three men and a couple of women, aged 18 to 49, were donors. Three CD4 naive, three CD4 memory, two CD8 naive and one CD8 memory plate were used per donor.

The table came from immunoSEQ multiplex PCR; TCRdb's copy has only in-frame clones and leaves some out. The table includes approximately 1.4 million clones, approximately 98% detected once. The investigators split CD4+ cells into a CD45RA+ naive subset and a CD45RA-negative memory subset. Germline CDR1 reads MNHNS; CDR2 reads SASEGT. J lost 2 bases, V lost 6 bases, and 8 bases had no gene match. The CDR3 totals 15 residues. J is TRBJ2-3 and V is TRBV6-1, with 7 bases lining up with TRBD1. This sequence originates from a man aged 25-40 years in good health. Sequenced material: naive CD4+ T cells sorted from blood. Subset defined: CD45RA+ positively selected. The CDR3 loop reads CASRRQGQITDTQYF. CDR3 DNA: TGTGCCAGCAGGCGGCAGGGACAGATCACAGATACGCAGTATTTT.